The 32 T cell receptor beta chains in this list originate from one sample, sequenced in a study of T cell repertoires in ileal Crohn's disease. Some clones are missing from TCRdb's copy, which holds only in-frame ones; the method was immunoSEQ multiplex PCR. The sample yields about 13,000 clones, roughly 71% seen once. Time point denoted: neoterminal ileum biopsy at postoperative endoscopy, about 6 months after surgery. Sequencing was performed on ileal tissue. Receptor source: an adult with Crohn's disease.

J is TRBJ2-3 and V is TRBV28, with unresolved D. Germline-derived CDR1 and CDR2 are MDHEN and SYDVKM. This CDR3 has 12 amino acids. The V end lost 7 bases, the J end lost 3 bases, and 8 bases lay between the germline ends. The CDR3 here is CASTPGTDTQYF. Here the CDR3 DNA reads TGTGCCAGCACCCCCGGAACAGATACGCAGTATTTT.

The V and J genes are TRBV5-6 and TRBJ2-7; the match to TRBD2 covers 13 bases. The J segment lost 2 bases and the V segment lost 4 bases, leaving 3 bases of the junction unmatched. From germline, CDR1 is SGHDT and CDR2 YYEEEE. There are 15 residues in the CDR3. In nucleotides, the CDR3 is TGTGCCAGCAGCCTCGGGACTAGCGGGGCCTACGAGCAGTACTTC. This gives the protein CASSLGTSGAYEQYF.

This clone was picked up a small number of times. The chain couples TRBV18 to TRBJ1-5; D remains ambiguous. The CDR3 runs 14 residues. V was pared by 0 bases and J by 11 bases, with 14 bases between. CDR1 is KGHSH, CDR2 LQKENI, per germline. The CDR3 loop reads CASSPPYARVAQHF. Here the CDR3 DNA reads TGTGCCAGCTCACCACCGTATGCCCGGGTGGCCCAGCATTTT.

The chain links TRBV6-1 to TRBJ1-1, with D perhaps TRBD1 (6 bases). This CDR3 has 14 amino acids. Per the germline V gene, CDR1 is MNHNS and CDR2 is SASEGT. V was shortened by 4 bases and J by 4 bases, with 13 bases between the two germline ends. CDR3 in amino acids: CASSGQQGITEAFF. The CDR3 nucleotides read TGTGCCAGCAGTGGTCAACAGGGTATCACTGAAGCTTTCTTT.

The sample holds a few counts of this clone. This same CDR3 is encoded by further DNA sequences in the sample. The rearrangement joins TRBV6-1 to TRBJ1-2, with TRBD1 matching over 7 bases. J was trimmed by 3 bases and V by 6 bases; bases with no gene match: 4. CDR3 length: 13 amino acids. Germline V gene lookup returns CDR1 MNHNS and CDR2 SASEGT. The CDR3 here is CASRVGQYYGYTF. The CDR3, as DNA: TGTGCCAGCAGAGTGGGACAGTACTATGGCTACACCTTC.

The V call is TRBV5-1, the J call TRBJ2-2; a possible D gene is TRBD1 (6 bases). From germline, CDR1 is SGHRS and CDR2 YFSETQ. The CDR3 is 16 amino acids. Trimming took 4 bases from V and 3 from J, leaving 16 bases between them. CDR3 coding DNA: TGCGCCAGCAGCGACGGATGGACAGCATACACCGGGGAGCTGTTTTTT. Protein sequence: CASSDGWTAYTGELFF.

The CDR3 DNA reads as TGTGCCAGTAGTATAGTTGAGAGACAGCGGGGGGGAGGACGAAACATTCAGTACTTC. Its translation: CASSIVERQRGGGRNIQYF. J is TRBJ2-4 and V is TRBV19, with 10 bases that match TRBD2. CDR1 and CDR2 (germline): LNHDA, SQIVND (reference sequence). There are 19 residues in the CDR3. V gave up 1 base and J gave up 6 bases; unmatched junction bases: 15.

The table lists this clone with a count of one. This rearrangement joins TRBV7-6 to TRBJ2-2, with D possibly TRBD1 on 6 matching bases. CDR3 length equals 15 residues. V lost 5 bases to trimming and J lost 5 bases, with 15 bases between them. Germline assignment: CDR1 SGHVS and CDR2 FNYEAQ. Here the CDR3 reads CASSPVDRLTGELFF. The CDR3 nucleotides read TGTGCCAGCAGCCCAGTGGACAGACTTACCGGGGAGCTGTTTTTT.

This clone was observed a handful of times. V usage is TRBV2 and J usage is TRBJ2-3, with TRBD2 identical over 10 bases. Unmatched junction bases numbered 15, after V lost 10 bases and J lost 5 bases. The CDR3 covers 16 residues. Germline-derived CDR1 and CDR2 are SNHLY and FYNNEI. CDR3 nucleotides: TGTGCCACCCTGGGGGGCCTAGCGGGAGTACAAGATACGCAGTATTTT. Encoded protein: CATLGGLAGVQDTQYF.

This clone has just a few counts. The genes are TRBV27 and TRBJ1-2; perhaps TRBD1 as D (6 bases). Germline CDR1 MNHEY, CDR2 SMNVEV (reference sequence). The length of the CDR3 is 14 residues. V lost 5 bases to trimming and J lost 4 bases, with 14 bases between them. The CDR3 sequence: CASSPQGGIYGYTF. Written as DNA, the CDR3 is TGTGCCAGCAGTCCTCAAGGGGGAATCTATGGCTACACCTTC.

This clone appeared once. The rearrangement joins TRBV28 to TRBJ1-6; D unclear. The CDR3 is 13 residues long. Trimming removed 4 bases from V and 10 bases from J, with 11 bases in between. The germline V gene has CDR1 MDHEN and CDR2 SYDVKM. For the CDR3, the DNA is TGTGCCAGCAGTTCCGTCAGGAGGTCACCCCTCCACTTT. Protein product: CASSSVRRSPLHF.

V and J are TRBV18 and TRBJ1-1; 8 bases are a match to TRBD1. Germline loops: CDR1 KGHSH, CDR2 LQKENI. This CDR3 region has 15 residues. Unmatched junction bases numbered 3, after V lost 2 bases and J lost 1 base. The chain's CDR3 is CASSPRQGANTEAFF. In nucleotides, the CDR3 is TGTGCCAGCTCACCAAGGCAGGGGGCGAACACTGAAGCTTTCTTT.

The gene calls are TRBV11-2 and TRBJ2-3, with 9 bases aligning to TRBD2. The CDR3 is made up of 15 amino acids. V lost 6 bases and J lost 2; bases outside the gene matches: 6. Germline CDR1 and CDR2: SGHAT and FQNNGV. The chain's CDR3 is CASSLAGMDTDTQYF. The CDR3 DNA reads TGTGCCAGCAGTCTAGCGGGGATGGACACAGATACGCAGTATTTT.

The chain carries TRBV6-1 and TRBJ1-1; D uncertain. The V and J ends lost 6 bases and 2 bases respectively, with 13 bases between them. The CDR3 length is 14 residues. The germline V gene encodes CDR1 MNHNS and CDR2 SASEGT. CDR3 DNA: TGTGCCAGCAGCCAAAGTTTAGTTAACACTGAAGCTTTCTTT. Protein: CASSQSLVNTEAFF.

This clone occurred a few times. This chain links TRBV18 with TRBJ1-5, with a tentative D call TRBD1 (6 bases). The CDR3 loop spans 15 amino acids. Trimming cost V 2 bases and J 0 bases, with 8 bases left between them. The germline V gene has CDR1 KGHSH and CDR2 LQKENI. CDR3: CASSPTGLSNQPQHF. The DNA of the CDR3 is TGTGCCAGCTCACCAACAGGGCTTAGCAATCAGCCCCAGCATTTT. Looking up the rest from reference TRBV18 and TRBJ1-5 gives the full variable domain: NAGVMQNPRHLVRRRGQEARLRCSPMKGHSHVYWYRQLPEEGLKFMVYLQKENIIDESGMPKERFSAEFPKEGPSILRIQQVVRGDSAAYFCASSPTGLSNQPQHFGDGTRLSIL.

The CDR3 region is CASSFDSIGTIYEQYF. CDR3 DNA sequence: TGTGCCAGCAGCTTCGACTCCATCGGAACAATCTACGAGCAGTACTTC. This sequence joins TRBV7-8 and TRBJ2-7; D is uncertain. The CDR3 consists of 16 residues. The germline V gene has CDR1 SGHVS and CDR2 FQNEAQ. Trimming removed 3 bases at V and 3 bases at J, with 18 bases between.

The rearrangement links TRBV5-4 to TRBJ2-3, with 11 bases lining up with TRBD2. The V segment lost 1 base and the J segment 6 bases; nucleotides outside the gene matches: 7. The V gene's germline CDR1 is SGHNT and CDR2 YYREEE (reference sequence). The CDR3 has 16 residues. The CDR3 loop is CASSLIAGGPGDTQYF. In nucleotides, the CDR3 is TGTGCCAGCAGCTTGATAGCGGGGGGGCCGGGGGATACGCAGTATTTT.

The chain employs TRBV7-2 and TRBJ1-5; possibly TRBD1 for D (6 bases). Germline CDR1 is SGHTA and CDR2 is FQGNSA. This CDR3 is 13 amino acids long. The V and J ends lost 2 bases and 6 bases respectively, with 8 bases between them. The CDR3 protein is CASSLRGAQPQHF. CDR3 coding DNA: TGTGCCAGCAGCTTAAGGGGGGCTCAGCCCCAGCATTTT.

This rearrangement joins TRBV10-3 to TRBJ2-1; 7 bases line up with TRBD2. This CDR3 spans 13 amino acids. Trimming removed 6 bases from V and 6 bases from J; junction bases left unmatched: 5. The germline V gene has CDR1 ENHRY and CDR2 SYGVKD. DNA of the CDR3: TGTGCCATCAGGGGACTATGGGGCAATGAGCAGTTCTTC. It translates to CAIRGLWGNEQFF.

J is TRBJ1-1 and V is TRBV14, with D perhaps TRBD1 (5 bases). CDR1 is SGHDN and CDR2 is FVKESK in the germline V gene. Trimming cost V 5 bases and J 7 bases, with 14 bases left between them. The CDR3 is 13 residues long. In nucleotides, the CDR3 is TGTGCCAGCAGCACCCGACAGTGGGGTGAAGCTTTCTTT. It codes for CASSTRQWGEAFF.

The chain joins TRBV9 to TRBJ1-6; D is unclear. The CDR3 spans 14 residues. Trimming removed 4 bases at V and 7 bases at J, with 12 bases between. The germline V gene has CDR1 SGDLS and CDR2 YYNGEE. The DNA of the CDR3 is TGTGCCAGCAGCCCCCGACTTGAGAATTCACCCCTCCACTTT. This encodes CASSPRLENSPLHF.

This clone has just a few counts. This chain uses TRBV7-9 with TRBJ1-2; D is unresolved. CDR1 is SEHNR and CDR2 is FQNEAQ in the germline V gene (reference sequence). This CDR3 is built from 12 residues. Deletions cut 11 bases from V and 5 bases from J, with 15 bases between. CDR3: CACQVENYGYTF. The DNA of the CDR3 is TGTGCCTGTCAGGTCGAGAATTATGGCTACACCTTC.

CDR3: CASSLGPGQLSEQYF. DNA of the CDR3: TGTGCCAGCAGCTTGGGCCCGGGACAGCTAAGCGAGCAGTACTTC. This chain links TRBV7-3 with TRBJ2-7; 7 bases fit TRBD1. Per the germline V gene, CDR1 is SGHTA and CDR2 is FQGTGA. With 3 bases clipped from V and 6 bases from J, the junction kept 11 bases outside the gene matches. The CDR3 is 15 amino acids.

The chain has TRBV2 and TRBJ1-5; 7 positions match TRBD1. The CDR3 length is 14 residues. CDR1 is SNHLY and CDR2 is FYNNEI in the germline V gene. With 7 bases clipped from V and 4 bases from J, the junction kept 7 bases outside the gene matches. The CDR3 sequence is CASTKTGPNQPQHF. CDR3 DNA: TGTGCCAGCACTAAGACAGGGCCTAATCAGCCCCAGCATTTT.

The chain recombines TRBV21-1 with TRBJ2-7; the table's D call, TRBD1, has no DNA check behind it. TRBV21-1 is designated a pseudogene. The CDR3 extends over 17 amino acids. CDR3 protein: CASSKARPGRASYEQYF. The CDR3 region has the DNA TGTGCCAGCAGCAAAGCCAGACCCGGCAGGGCATCCTACGAGCAGTACTTC.

The V call is TRBV9, the J call TRBJ1-1, with a weak D call TRBD1 (5 bases). This CDR3 contains 15 residues. Per germline, CDR1 SGDLS and CDR2 YYNGEE. Between the trimmed V and J ends, which lost 4 bases and 1 base, there was a span of 14 bases. CDR3 in DNA: TGTGCCAGCAGCCTGGGGGGACCCTGGAACACTGAAGCTTTCTTT. Protein: CASSLGGPWNTEAFF.

CDR3 nucleotides: TGTGCCAGTAGTATAAAGGGTTGGTATGGCTACACCTTC. Amino acids: CASSIKGWYGYTF. The rearrangement links TRBV19 to TRBJ1-2; D remains ambiguous. The germline V gene has CDR1 LNHDA and CDR2 SQIVND (reference sequence). The CDR3 has 13 amino acids. Trimming left V 2 bases short and J 5 bases short, with 9 bases between.

The chain employs TRBV5-3 and TRBJ2-1; D gene unclear. TRBV5-3 is classed as an ORF, of uncertain function. CDR3 length: 12 amino acids. Trimming stripped 2 bases from V and 10 bases from J, with 10 bases between. The DNA of the CDR3 is TGTGCCAGAAGCTTTTCCTCCCAGGAGCAGTTCTTC. Its translation: CARSFSSQEQFF.

This clone appeared a few times. V usage is TRBV7-9 and J usage is TRBJ2-5, with 8 bases that match TRBD1. The trim removed 4 bases at V and 1 base at J, leaving 8 bases unmatched. The germline CDR1 and CDR2 sequences are SEHNR and FQNEAQ (reference sequence). CDR3 length equals 16 residues. The CDR3 is CASSSGGPGLQETQYF. The CDR3 DNA sequence: TGTGCCAGCAGCTCAGGGGGCCCGGGCCTCCAAGAGACCCAGTACTTC.

The rearrangement links TRBV7-2 to TRBJ2-7; D uncertain. Trimming stripped 0 bases from V and 4 bases from J, with 13 bases between. CDR1 SGHTA and CDR2 FQGNSA come from the germline V gene. The CDR3 covers 15 residues. The CDR3 loop reads CASSLARQPRYEQYF. The CDR3 region has the DNA TGTGCCAGCAGCTTAGCTCGCCAGCCCCGTTACGAGCAGTACTTC.

The chain joins TRBV6-1 to TRBJ2-5, with 7 bases fitting TRBD2. The length of the CDR3 is 14 residues. Per the germline V gene, CDR1 is MNHNS and CDR2 is SASEGT. J gave up 7 bases and V 0 bases, and 5 bases lay outside the gene matches. This CDR3 reads CASSEAGLAVTQYF. DNA for the CDR3: TGTGCCAGCAGTGAAGCGGGGCTAGCGGTGACCCAGTACTTC.

The V gene is TRBV7-8, the J gene TRBJ2-1; weak D call: TRBD1 (6 bases). The CDR3 length is 15 residues. The V end was cut by 3 bases, the J end by 0 bases, with 9 bases between. The germline CDR1 and CDR2 sequences are SGHVS and FQNEAQ. Here the CDR3 reads CASSFRDNSYNEQFF. DNA for the CDR3: TGTGCCAGCAGCTTCCGGGACAACTCCTACAATGAGCAGTTCTTC.